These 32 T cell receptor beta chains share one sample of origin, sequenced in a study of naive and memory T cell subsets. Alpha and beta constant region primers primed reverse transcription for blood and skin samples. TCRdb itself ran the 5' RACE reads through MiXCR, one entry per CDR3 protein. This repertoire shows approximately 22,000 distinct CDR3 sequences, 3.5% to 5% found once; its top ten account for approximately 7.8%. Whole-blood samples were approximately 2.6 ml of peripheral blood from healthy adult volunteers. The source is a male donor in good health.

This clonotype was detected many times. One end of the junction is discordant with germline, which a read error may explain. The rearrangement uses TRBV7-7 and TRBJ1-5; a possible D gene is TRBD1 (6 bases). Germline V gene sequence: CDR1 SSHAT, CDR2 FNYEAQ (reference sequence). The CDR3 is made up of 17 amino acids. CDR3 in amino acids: CASSSGGGALGRQPQHF. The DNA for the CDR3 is TGTGCTAGCAGCTCTGGGGGGGGGGCCTTGGGTCGACAGCCCCAGCATTTT.

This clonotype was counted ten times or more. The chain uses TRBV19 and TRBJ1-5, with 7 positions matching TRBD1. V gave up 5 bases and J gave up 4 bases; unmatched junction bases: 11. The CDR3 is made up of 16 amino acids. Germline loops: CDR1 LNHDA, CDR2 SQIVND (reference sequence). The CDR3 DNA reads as TGTGCCAGTAGTCTACACAGGGGAGGGACTAATCAGCCCCAGCATTTT. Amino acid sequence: CASSLHRGGTNQPQHF.

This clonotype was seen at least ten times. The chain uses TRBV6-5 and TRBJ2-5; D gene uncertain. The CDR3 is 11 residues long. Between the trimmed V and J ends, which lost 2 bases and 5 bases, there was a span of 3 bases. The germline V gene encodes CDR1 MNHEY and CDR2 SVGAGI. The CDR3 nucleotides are TGTGCCAGCAGTTACGTCGAGACCCAGTACTTC. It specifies CASSYVETQYF.

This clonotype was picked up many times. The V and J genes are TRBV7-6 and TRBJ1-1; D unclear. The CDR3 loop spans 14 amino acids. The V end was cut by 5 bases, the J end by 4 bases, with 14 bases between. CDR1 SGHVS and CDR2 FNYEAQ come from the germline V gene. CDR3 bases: TGTGCCAGCAGCCTTACCCATGCGAGCACTGAAGCTTTCTTT. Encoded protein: CASSLTHASTEAFF.

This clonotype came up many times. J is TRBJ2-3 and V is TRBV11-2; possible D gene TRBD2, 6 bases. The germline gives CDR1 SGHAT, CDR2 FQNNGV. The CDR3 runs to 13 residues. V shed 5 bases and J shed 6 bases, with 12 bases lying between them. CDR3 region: CASSPHRGDTQYF. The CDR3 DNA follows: TGTGCCAGCAGCCCACACCGGGGGGATACGCAGTATTTT.

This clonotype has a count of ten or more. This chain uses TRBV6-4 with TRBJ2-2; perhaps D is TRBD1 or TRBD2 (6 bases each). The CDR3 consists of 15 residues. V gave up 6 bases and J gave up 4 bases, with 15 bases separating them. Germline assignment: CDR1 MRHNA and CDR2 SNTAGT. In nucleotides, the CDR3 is TGTGCCAGCAGATCCCAAGGGGGGATCACCGGGGAGCTGTTTTTT. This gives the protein CASRSQGGITGELFF.

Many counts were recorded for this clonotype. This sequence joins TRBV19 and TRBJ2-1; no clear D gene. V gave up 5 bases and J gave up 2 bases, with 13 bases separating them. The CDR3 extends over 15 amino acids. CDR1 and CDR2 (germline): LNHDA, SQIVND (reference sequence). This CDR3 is CASSDAVPAYNEQFF. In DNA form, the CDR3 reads TGTGCCAGTAGTGACGCAGTGCCCGCCTACAATGAGCAGTTCTTC. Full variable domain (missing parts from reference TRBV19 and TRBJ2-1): DGGITQSPKYLFRKEGQNVTLSCEQNLNHDAMYWYRQDPGQGLRLIYYSQIVNDFQKGDIAEGYSVSREKKESFPLTVTSAQKNPTAFYLCASSDAVPAYNEQFFGPGTRLTVL.

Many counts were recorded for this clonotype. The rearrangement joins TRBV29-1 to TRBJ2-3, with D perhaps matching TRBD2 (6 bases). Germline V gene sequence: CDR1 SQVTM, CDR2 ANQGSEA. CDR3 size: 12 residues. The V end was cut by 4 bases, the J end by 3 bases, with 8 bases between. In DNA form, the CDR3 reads TGCAGCGTTGCGGGAGTGACAGATACGCAGTATTTT. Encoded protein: CSVAGVTDTQYF.

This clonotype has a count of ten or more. The CDR3 here is CASSESGTRTDTQYF. CDR3 nucleotides: TGCGCCAGCAGTGAGTCCGGGACTAGGACAGATACGCAGTATTTT. The chain combines TRBV10-2 with TRBJ2-3; 8 nucleotides agree with TRBD2. CDR1 is WSHSY, CDR2 SAAADI, per germline. CDR3 length: 15 amino acids. V lost 0 bases and J lost 3; bases outside the gene matches: 2.

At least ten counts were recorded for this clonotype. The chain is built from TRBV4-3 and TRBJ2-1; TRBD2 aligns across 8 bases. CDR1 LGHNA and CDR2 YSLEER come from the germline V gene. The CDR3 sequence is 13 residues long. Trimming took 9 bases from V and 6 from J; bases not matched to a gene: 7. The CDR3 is CASAGGAFNEQFF. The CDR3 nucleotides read TGCGCCAGTGCGGGGGGCGCATTCAATGAGCAGTTCTTC.

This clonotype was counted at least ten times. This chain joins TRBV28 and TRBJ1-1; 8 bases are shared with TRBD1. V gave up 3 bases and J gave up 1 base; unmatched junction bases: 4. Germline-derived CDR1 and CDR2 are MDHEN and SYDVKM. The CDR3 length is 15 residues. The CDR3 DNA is TGTGCCAGCAGTTTGAGACAGGGGCAGAACACTGAAGCTTTCTTT. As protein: CASSLRQGQNTEAFF.

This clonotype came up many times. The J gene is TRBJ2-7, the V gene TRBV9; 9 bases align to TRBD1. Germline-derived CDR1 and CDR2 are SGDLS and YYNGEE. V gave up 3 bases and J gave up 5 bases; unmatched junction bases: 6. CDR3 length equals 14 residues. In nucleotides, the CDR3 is TGTGCCAGCAGCGGTGGACAGGGGACCCACGAGCAGTACTTC. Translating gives CASSGGQGTHEQYF.

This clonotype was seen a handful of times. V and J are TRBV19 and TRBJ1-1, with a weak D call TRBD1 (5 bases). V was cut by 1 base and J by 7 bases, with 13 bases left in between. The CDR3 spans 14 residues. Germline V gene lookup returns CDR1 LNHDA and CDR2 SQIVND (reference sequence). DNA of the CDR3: TGTGCCAGTAGTATAGTGGGGGGTTGGAATGAAGCTTTCTTT. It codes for CASSIVGGWNEAFF.

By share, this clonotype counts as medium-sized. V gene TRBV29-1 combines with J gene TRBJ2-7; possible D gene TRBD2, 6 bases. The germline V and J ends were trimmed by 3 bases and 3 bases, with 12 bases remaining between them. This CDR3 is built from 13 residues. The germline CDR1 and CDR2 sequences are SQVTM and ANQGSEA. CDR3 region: CSVDGGTLYEQYF. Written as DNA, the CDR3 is TGCAGCGTTGACGGCGGGACCCTCTACGAGCAGTACTTC.

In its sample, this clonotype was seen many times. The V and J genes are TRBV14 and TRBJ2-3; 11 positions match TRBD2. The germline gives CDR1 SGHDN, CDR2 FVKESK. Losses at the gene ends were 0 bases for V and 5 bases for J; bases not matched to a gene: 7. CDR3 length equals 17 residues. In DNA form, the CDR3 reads TGTGCCAGCAGCCAAGATAGCGGGAGGGCCTGCGAAGATACGCAGTATTTT. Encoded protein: CASSQDSGRACEDTQYF.

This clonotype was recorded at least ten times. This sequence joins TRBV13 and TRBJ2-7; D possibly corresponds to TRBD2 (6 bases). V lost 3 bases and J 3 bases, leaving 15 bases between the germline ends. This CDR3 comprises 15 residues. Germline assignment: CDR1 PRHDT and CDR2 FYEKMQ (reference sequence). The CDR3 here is CASSLSARGNYEQYF. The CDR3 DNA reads TGTGCCAGCAGCTTGTCGGCGCGGGGCAACTACGAGCAGTACTTC.

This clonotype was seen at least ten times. CDR3 DNA: TGTGCCAGCAGCCAGCCGGGACAGGGCTTTTATTATGGCTACACCTTC. This sequence encodes CASSQPGQGFYYGYTF. The gene calls are TRBV3-1 and TRBJ1-2; 9 bases map to TRBD1. With V trimmed by 3 bases and J by 5 bases, 10 bases remained unmatched. CDR3 length: 16 amino acids. Germline V CDR1 and CDR2: LGHDT, YNNKEL (reference sequence). Looking up the rest from reference TRBV3-1 and TRBJ1-2 gives the full variable domain: DTAVSQTPKYLVTQMGNDKSIKCEQNLGHDTMYWYKQDSKKFLKIMFSYNNKELIINETVPNRFSPKSPDKAHLNLHINSLELGDSAVYFCASSQPGQGFYYGYTFGSGTRLTVV.

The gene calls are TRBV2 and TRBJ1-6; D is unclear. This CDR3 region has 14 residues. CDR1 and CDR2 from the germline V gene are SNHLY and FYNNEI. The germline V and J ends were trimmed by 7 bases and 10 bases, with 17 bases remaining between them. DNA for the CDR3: TGTGCCAGCACCCTAACTGGAGGAGACTCACCCCTCCACTTT. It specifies CASTLTGGDSPLHF.

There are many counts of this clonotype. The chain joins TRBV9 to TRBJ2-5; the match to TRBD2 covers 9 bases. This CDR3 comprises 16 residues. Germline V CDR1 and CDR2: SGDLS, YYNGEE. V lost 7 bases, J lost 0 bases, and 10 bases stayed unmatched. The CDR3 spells CASSRGASGDQETQYF. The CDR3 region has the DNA TGTGCCAGCTCCCGGGGGGCTAGCGGGGACCAAGAGACCCAGTACTTC.

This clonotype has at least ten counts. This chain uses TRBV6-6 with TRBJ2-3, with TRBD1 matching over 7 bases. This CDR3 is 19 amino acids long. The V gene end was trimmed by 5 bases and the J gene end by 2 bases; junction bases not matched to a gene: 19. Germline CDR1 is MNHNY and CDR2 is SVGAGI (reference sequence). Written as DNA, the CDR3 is TGTGCCAGCAGTCTACGGGACAGCTCCTACCTCGTGACCACAGATACGCAGTATTTT. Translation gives CASSLRDSSYLVTTDTQYF.

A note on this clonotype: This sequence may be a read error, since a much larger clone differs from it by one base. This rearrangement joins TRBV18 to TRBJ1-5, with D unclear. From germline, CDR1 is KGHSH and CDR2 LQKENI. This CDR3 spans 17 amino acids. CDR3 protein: CASSPGGGRLSNQPQNF. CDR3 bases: TGTGCCAGCTCACCAGGAGGTGGCAGGTTAAGCAATCAGCCCCAGAATTTT. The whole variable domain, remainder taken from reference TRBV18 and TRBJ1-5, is NAGVMQNPRHLVRRRGQEARLRCSPMKGHSHVYWYRQLPEEGLKFMVYLQKENIIDESGMPKERFSAEFPKEGPSILRIQQVVRGDSAAYFCASSPGGGRLSNQPQNFGDGTRLSIL.

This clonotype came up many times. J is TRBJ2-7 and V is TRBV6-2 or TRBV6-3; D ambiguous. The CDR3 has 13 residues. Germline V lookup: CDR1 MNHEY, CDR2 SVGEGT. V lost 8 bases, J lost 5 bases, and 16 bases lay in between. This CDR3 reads CASQKVGIDEQYF. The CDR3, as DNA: TGTGCCAGCCAAAAGGTTGGTATCGACGAGCAGTACTTC.

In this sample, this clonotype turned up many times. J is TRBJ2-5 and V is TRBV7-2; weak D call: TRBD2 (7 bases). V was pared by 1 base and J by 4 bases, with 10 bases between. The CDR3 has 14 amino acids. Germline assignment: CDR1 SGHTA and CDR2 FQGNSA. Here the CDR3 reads CASSLGGGRETQYF. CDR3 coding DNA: TGTGCCAGCAGCTTAGGGGGGGGGCGAGAGACCCAGTACTTC.

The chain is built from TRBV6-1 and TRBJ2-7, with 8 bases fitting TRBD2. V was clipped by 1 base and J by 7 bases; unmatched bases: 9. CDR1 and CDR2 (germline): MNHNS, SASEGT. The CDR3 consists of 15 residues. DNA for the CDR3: TGTGCCAGCAGTGAAGTTGCCGGGGGGGTTGGGGAGCAGTACTTC. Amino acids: CASSEVAGGVGEQYF.

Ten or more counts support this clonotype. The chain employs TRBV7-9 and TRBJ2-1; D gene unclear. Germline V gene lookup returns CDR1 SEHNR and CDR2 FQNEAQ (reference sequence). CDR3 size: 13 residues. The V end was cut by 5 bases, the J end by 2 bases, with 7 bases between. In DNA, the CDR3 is TGTGCCAGCAGCCCGGTTGCCTACAATGAGCAGTTCTTC. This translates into CASSPVAYNEQFF.

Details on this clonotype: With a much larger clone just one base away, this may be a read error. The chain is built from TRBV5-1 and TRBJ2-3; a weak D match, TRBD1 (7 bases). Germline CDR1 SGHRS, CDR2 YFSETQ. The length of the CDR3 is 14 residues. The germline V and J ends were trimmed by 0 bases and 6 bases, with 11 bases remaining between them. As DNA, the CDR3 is TGCGCCAGCAGCTTGGCCTCAGGGGGGGATACGCAGTATTTT. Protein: CASSLASGGDTQYF. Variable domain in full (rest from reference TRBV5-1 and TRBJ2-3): KAGVTQTPRYLIKTRGQQVTLSCSPISGHRSVSWYQQTPGQGLQFLFEYFSETQRNKGNFPGRFSGRQFSNSRSEMNVSTLELGDSALYLCASSLASGGDTQYFGPGTRLTVL.

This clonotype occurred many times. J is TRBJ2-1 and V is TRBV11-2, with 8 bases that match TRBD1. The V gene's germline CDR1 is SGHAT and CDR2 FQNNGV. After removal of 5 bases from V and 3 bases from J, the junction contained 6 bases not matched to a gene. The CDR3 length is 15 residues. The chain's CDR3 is CASSKGQGIYNEQFF. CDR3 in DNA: TGTGCCAGCAGCAAAGGACAGGGAATCTACAATGAGCAGTTCTTC.

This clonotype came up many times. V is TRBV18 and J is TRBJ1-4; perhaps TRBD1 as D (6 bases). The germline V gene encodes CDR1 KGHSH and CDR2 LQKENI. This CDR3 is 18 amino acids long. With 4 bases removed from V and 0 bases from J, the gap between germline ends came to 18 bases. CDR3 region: CASSLNRGAIATNEKLFF. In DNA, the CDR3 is TGTGCCAGCTCACTGAACCGGGGGGCTATTGCAACTAATGAAAAACTGTTTTTT.

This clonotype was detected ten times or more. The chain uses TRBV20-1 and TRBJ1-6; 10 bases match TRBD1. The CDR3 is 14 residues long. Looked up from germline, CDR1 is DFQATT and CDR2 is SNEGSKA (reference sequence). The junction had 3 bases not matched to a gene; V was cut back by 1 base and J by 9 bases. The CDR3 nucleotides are TGCAGTGCTAGAGGACAGGGGGCGGGTTCACCCCTCCACTTT. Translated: CSARGQGAGSPLHF.

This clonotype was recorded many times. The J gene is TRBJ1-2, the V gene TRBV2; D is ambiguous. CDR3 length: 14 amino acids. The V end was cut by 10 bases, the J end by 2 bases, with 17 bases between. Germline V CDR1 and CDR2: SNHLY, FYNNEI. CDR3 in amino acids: CATVPDYFNYGYTF. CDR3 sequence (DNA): TGTGCCACGGTACCGGACTACTTCAACTATGGCTACACCTTC. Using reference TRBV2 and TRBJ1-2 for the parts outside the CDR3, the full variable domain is EPEVTQTPSHQVTQMGQEVILRCVPISNHLYFYWYRQILGQKVEFLVSFYNNEISEKSEIFDDQFSVERPDGSNFTLKIRSTKLEDSAMYFCATVPDYFNYGYTFGSGTRLTVV.

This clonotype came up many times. CDR3 protein: CASSNRRQHYNSPLHF. The CDR3 DNA reads TGTGCCAGCAGCAACCGTAGGCAGCACTATAATTCACCCCTCCACTTT. This rearrangement joins TRBV12-3 or TRBV12-4 to TRBJ1-6; unclear D gene. Trimming shortened V by 6 bases and J by 3 bases, and 15 bases separated the two germline ends. This CDR3 region has 16 residues.

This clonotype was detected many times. CDR3 nucleotides: TGCGCCAGCAGCTTAGTGATATTGGCCTTAGCGGAAGCTACAGATACGCAGTATTTT. This sequence encodes CASSLVILALAEATDTQYF. The V call is TRBV5-1, the J call TRBJ2-3; D is possibly TRBD2 (6 bases). Germline V gene lookup returns CDR1 SGHRS and CDR2 YFSETQ. V lost 2 bases and J 3 bases, leaving 25 bases between the germline ends. The length of the CDR3 is 19 residues. Filled out from reference TRBV5-1 and TRBJ2-3, the complete variable domain reads KAGVTQTPRYLIKTRGQQVTLSCSPISGHRSVSWYQQTPGQGLQFLFEYFSETQRNKGNFPGRFSGRQFSNSRSEMNVSTLELGDSALYLCASSLVILALAEATDTQYFGPGTRLTVL.